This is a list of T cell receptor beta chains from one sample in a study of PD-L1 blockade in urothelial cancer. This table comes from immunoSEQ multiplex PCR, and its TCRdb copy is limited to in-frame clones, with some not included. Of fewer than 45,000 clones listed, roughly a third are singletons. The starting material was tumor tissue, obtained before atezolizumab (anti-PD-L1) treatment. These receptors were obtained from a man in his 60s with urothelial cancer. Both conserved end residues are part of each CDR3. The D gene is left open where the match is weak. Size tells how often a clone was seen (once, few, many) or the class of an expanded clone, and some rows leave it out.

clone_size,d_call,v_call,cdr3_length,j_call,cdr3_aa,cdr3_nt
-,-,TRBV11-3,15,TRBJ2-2,CASSSSRTGGGELFF,TGTGCCAGCAGCTCATCCCGTACCGGCGGCGGGGAGCTGTTTTTT
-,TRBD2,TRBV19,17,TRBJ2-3,CASSSSGRTSSTDTQYF,TGTGCCAGTAGTTCTAGCGGGAGAACCTCTAGCACAGATACGCAGTATTTT
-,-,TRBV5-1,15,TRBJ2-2,CASSLDTVNTGELFF,TGCGCCAGCAGCTTGGATACAGTGAACACCGGGGAGCTGTTTTTT
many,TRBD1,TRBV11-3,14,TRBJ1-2,CASSSRDSSYGYTF,TGTGCCAGCAGCTCGAGGGACAGCAGTTATGGCTACACCTTC
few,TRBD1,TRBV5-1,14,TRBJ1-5,CANQGAEVNQPQHF,TGCGCCAACCAGGGGGCGGAGGTCAATCAGCCCCAGCATTTT
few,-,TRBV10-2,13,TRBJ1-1,CASTGRGWTEAFF,TGCGCCAGCACCGGACGGGGTTGGACTGAAGCTTTCTTT
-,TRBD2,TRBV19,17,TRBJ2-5,CASSSGTSGRRRETQYF,TGTGCCAGTAGCTCCGGGACTAGCGGGAGAAGACGGGAGACCCAGTACTTC
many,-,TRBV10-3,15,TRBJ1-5,CAISESLRDYQPQHF,TGTGCCATCAGTGAGTCTTTGAGGGATTATCAGCCCCAGCATTTT
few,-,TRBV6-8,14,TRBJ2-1,CASSEWVGQVEQFF,TGTGCCAGCAGTGAGTGGGTAGGGCAGGTTGAGCAGTTCTTC
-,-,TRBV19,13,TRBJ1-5,CASSGTREQPQHF,TGTGCCAGTAGTGGGACCCGCGAGCAGCCCCAGCATTTT
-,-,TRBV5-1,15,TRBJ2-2,CASSLSTLGSGELFF,TGCGCCAGCAGCTTGAGTACTCTAGGATCCGGGGAGCTGTTTTTT
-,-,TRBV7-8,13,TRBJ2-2,CASSLVLSGELFF,TGTGCCAGCAGCTTAGTTCTTAGCGGGGAGCTGTTTTTT